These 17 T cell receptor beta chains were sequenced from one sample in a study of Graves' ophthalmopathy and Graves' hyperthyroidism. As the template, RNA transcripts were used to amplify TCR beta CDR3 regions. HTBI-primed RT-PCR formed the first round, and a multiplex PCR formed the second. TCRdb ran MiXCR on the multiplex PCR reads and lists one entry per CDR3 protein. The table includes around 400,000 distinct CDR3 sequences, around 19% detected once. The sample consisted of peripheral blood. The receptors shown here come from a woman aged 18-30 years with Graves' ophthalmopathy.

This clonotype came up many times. DNA for the CDR3: TGTGCCGTCAAGGGGAACACTGAAGCTTTCTTT. Amino acid sequence: CAVKGNTEAFF. The rearrangement links TRBV30 to TRBJ1-1; D is unclear. Per germline, CDR1 GTSNPN and CDR2 SVGIG (reference sequence). The CDR3 loop spans 11 amino acids. Trimming removed 8 bases from V and 1 base from J, with 8 bases in between.

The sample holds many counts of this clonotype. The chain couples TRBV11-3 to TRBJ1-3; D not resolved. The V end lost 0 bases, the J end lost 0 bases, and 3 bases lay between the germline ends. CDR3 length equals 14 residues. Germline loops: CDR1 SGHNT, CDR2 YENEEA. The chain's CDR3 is CASSLDASGNTIYF. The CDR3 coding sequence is TGTGCCAGCAGCTTAGATGCCTCTGGAAACACCATATATTTT.

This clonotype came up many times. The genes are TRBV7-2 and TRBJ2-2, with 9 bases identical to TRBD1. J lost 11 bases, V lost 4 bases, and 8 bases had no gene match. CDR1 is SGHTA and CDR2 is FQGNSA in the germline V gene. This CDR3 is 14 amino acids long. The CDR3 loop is CASSSGTGFRELFF. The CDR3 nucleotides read TGTGCCAGCAGCTCCGGGACAGGGTTTCGAGAGCTGTTTTTT.

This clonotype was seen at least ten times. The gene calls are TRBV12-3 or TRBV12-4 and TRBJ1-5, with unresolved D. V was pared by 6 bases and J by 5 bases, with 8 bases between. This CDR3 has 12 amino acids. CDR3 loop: CASRMEDQPQHF. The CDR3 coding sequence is TGTGCCAGCAGGATGGAAGATCAGCCCCAGCATTTT.

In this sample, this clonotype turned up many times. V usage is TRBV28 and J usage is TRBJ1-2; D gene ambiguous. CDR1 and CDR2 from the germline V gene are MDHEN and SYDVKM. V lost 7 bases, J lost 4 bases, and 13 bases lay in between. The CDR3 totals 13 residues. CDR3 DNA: TGTGCCAGCACCTCGGGGAACAGCTATGGCTACACCTTC. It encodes CASTSGNSYGYTF.

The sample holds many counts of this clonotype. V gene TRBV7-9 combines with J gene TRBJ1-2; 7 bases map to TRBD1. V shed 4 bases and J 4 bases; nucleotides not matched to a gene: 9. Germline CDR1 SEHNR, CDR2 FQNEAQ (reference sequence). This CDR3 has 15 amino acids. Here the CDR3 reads CASSSEDRASYGYTF. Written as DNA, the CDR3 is TGTGCCAGCAGCTCCGAAGACAGGGCCTCCTATGGCTACACCTTC.

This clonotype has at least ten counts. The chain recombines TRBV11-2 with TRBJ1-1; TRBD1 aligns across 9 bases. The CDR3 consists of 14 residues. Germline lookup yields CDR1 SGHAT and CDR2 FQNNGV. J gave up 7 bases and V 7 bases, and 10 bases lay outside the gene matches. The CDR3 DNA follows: TGTGCCAGCACCTCTGTCTGGGGACAGGGTGAAGCTTTCTTT. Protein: CASTSVWGQGEAFF.

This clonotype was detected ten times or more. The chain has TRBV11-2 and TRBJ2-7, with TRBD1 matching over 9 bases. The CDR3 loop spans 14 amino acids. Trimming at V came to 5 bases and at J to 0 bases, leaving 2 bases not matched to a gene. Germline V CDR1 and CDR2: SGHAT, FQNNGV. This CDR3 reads CASSRQGGSYEQYF. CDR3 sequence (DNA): TGTGCCAGCAGCCGACAGGGGGGCTCCTACGAGCAGTACTTC.

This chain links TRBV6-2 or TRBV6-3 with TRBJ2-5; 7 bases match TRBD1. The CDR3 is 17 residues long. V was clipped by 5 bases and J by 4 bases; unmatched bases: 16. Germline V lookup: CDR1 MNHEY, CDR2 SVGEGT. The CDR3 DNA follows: TGTGCCAGCAGTACCCTGACCGGGACAGCCGTACGAGAGACCCAGTACTTC. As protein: CASSTLTGTAVRETQYF.

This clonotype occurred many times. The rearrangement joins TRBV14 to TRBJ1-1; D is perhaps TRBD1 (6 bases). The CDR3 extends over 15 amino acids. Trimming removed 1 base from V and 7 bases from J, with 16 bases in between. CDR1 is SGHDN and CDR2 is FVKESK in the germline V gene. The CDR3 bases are TGTGCCAGCAGCCAAGTGGCGACAGGTCGAGGTGAAGCTTTCTTT. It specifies CASSQVATGRGEAFF.

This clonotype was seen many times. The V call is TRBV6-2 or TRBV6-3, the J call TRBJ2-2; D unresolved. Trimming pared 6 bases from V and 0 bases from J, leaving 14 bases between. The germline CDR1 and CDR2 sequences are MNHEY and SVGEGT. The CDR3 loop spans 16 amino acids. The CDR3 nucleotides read TGTGCCAGCAGCCCCCGTGGCAGTTCGAACACCGGGGAGCTGTTTTTT. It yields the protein CASSPRGSSNTGELFF.

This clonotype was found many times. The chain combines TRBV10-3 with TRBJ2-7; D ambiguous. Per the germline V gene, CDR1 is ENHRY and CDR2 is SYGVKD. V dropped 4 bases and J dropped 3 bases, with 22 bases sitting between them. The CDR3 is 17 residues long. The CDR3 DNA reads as TGTGCCATCAGTGTTCAAACCTGGACCGACAACCGCTACGAGCAGTACTTC. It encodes CAISVQTWTDNRYEQYF.

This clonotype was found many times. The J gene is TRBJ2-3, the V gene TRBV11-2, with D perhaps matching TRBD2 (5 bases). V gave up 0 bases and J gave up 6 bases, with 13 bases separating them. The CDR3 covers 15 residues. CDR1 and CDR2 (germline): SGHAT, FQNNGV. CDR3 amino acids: CASSLDRGPWDTQYF. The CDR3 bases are TGTGCCAGCAGCTTAGATCGCGGGCCATGGGATACGCAGTATTTT. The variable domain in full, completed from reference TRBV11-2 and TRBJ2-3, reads EAGVAQSPRYKIIEKRQSVAFWCNPISGHATLYWYQQILGQGPKLLIQFQNNGVVDDSQLPKDRFSAERLKGVDSTLKIQPAKLEDSAVYLCASSLDRGPWDTQYFGPGTRLTVL.

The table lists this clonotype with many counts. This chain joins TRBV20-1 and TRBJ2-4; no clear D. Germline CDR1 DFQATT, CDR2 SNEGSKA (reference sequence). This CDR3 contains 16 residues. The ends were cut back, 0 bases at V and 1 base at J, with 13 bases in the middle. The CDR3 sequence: CSARDQGRAAKNIQYF. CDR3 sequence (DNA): TGCAGTGCTAGAGACCAAGGAAGGGCGGCCAAAAACATTCAGTACTTC.

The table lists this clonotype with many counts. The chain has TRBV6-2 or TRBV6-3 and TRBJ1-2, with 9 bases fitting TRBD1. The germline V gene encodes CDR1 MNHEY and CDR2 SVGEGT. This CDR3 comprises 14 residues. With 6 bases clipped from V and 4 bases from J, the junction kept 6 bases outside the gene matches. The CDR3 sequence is CASSRTGDGYGYTF. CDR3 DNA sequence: TGTGCCAGCAGCCGGACAGGGGATGGCTATGGCTACACCTTC.

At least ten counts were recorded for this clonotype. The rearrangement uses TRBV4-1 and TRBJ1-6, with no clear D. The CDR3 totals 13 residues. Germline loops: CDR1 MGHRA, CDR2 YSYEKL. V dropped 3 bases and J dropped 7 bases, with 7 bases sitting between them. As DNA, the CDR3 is TGCGCCAGCAGCCAGCCGGGGAATTCACCCCTCCACTTT. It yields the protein CASSQPGNSPLHF.

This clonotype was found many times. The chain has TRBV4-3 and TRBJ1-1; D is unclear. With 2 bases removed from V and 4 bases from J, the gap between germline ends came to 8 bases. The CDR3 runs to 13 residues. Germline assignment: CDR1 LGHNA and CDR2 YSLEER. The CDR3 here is CASSQSSFTEAFF. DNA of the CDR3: TGCGCCAGCAGCCAAAGTAGCTTCACTGAAGCTTTCTTT.